This entry is about one T cell receptor beta chain. What it binds is not known. Following RNA extraction, reverse transcription yielded cDNA that acted as the sequencing template. The repertoire was sequenced with immunoSEQ multiplex PCR; TCRdb's copy has only in-frame clones and lacks some. The sample shows about 200,000 clones, more than 50% of them seen only once. These data are taken from a study of CD8+ T cells in alopecia areata. Findings and caveats of the study: Lesional tissue from the scalp (especially in alopecia totalis/universalis) showed higher clonality than normal scalp.

Sorted out of PBMCs were CD4+ T cells and CD8+ T cells. This CDR3 has 15 residues. CDR1 and CDR2 from the germline V gene are SGHVS and FNYEAQ. V was cut by 5 bases and J by 7 bases, with 18 bases left in between. This chain links TRBV7-6 with TRBJ1-5; the D gene is possibly TRBD1 (6 bases). The sequenced sample consisted of CD8+ T cells sorted from blood. The TCR comes from a human donor in good health. The chain's CDR3 is CASSQVLGGGQPQHF. CDR3 nucleotide sequence: TGTGCCAGCAGCCAAGTGTTGGGGGGCGGCCAGCCCCAGCATTTT.